The present entry profiles one T cell receptor (beta chain) with its context. This record belongs to a study of T cells in Graves' hyperthyroidism and ophthalmopathy. Amplification of TCR beta CDR3 regions used RNA as the template. First-round RT-PCR of the TCR CDR3 relied on the HTBI primer set. One entry per CDR3 protein results from TCRdb running MiXCR on the multiplex PCR reads. The sample carries about 350,000 distinct CDR3 sequences, 15% to 20% recorded once. The CDR3 has 15 amino acids. The germline gives CDR1 SGHTA, CDR2 FQGTGA. V was shortened by 5 bases and J by 2 bases, with 16 bases between the two germline ends. Clinical symptoms, serum thyroxine, TRAb, thyroid ultrasound and orbital computed tomography established diagnosis. More than 8 ml fresh peripheral blood yielded the PBMCs.

The V call is TRBV7-3, the J call TRBJ2-7, with a tentative D call TRBD1 (5 bases). The specimen was blood. The receptor's source is a woman aged 18-35 years with Graves' hyperthyroidism. In DNA, the CDR3 is TGTGCCAGCAGCGACAGACGCATAATGGCCTACGAGCAGTACTTC. Its protein product is CASSDRRIMAYEQYF. The full variable domain, rest sourced from reference TRBV7-3 and TRBJ2-7, is GAGVSQTPSNKVTEKGKYVELRCDPISGHTALYWYRQSLGQGPEFLIYFQGTGAADDSGLPNDRFFAVRPEGSVSTLKIQRTERGDSAVYLCASSDRRIMAYEQYFGPGTRLTVT.